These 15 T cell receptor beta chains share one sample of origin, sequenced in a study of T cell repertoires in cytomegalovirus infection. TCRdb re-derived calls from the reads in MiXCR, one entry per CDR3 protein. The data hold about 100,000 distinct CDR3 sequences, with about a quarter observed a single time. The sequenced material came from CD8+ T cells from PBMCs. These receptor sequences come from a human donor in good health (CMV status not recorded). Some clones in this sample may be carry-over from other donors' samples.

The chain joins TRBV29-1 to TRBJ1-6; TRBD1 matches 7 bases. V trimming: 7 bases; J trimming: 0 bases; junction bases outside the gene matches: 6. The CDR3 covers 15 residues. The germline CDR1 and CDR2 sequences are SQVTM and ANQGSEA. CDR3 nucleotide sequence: TGCAGCGCGCGGGACAGTCCCTCCTATAATTCACCCCTCCACTTT. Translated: CSARDSPSYNSPLHF.

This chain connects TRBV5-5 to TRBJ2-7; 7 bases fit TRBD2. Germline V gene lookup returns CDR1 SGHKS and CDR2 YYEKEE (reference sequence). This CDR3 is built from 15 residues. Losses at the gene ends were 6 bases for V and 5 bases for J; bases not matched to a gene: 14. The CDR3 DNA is TGTGCCAGCACCGGGTTTGGCGGGAGAGTTGACGAGCAGTACTTC. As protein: CASTGFGGRVDEQYF.

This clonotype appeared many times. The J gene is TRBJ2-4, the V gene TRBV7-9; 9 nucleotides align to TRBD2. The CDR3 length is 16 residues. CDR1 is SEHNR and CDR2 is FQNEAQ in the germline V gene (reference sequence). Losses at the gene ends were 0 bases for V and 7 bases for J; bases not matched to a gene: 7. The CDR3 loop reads CASSLALGLAGNIQYF. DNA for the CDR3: TGTGCCAGCAGCTTAGCGTTGGGACTAGCAGGGAACATTCAGTACTTC. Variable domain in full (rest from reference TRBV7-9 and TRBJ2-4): DTGVSQNPRHKITKRGQNVTFRCDPISEHNRLYWYRQTLGQGPEFLTYFQNEAQLEKSRLLSDRFSAERPKGSFSTLEIQRTEQGDSAMYLCASSLALGLAGNIQYFGAGTRLSVL.

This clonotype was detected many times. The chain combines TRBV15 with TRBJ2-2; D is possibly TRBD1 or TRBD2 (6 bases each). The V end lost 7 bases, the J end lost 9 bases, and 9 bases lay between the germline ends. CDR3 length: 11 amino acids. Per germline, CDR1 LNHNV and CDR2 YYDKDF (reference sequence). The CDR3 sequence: CATMGGRELFF. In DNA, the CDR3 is TGTGCCACCATGGGGGGCCGGGAGCTGTTTTTT.

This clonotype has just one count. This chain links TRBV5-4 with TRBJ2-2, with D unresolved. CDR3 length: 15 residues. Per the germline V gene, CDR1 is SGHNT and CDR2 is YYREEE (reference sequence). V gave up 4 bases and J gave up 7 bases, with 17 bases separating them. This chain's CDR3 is CASSLGPLVSGELFF. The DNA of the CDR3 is TGTGCCAGCAGCCTCGGGCCCCTAGTCAGCGGGGAGCTGTTTTTT.

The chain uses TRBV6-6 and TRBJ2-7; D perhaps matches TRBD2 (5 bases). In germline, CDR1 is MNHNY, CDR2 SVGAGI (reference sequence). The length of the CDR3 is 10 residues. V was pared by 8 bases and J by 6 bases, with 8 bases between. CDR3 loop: CASFEGEQYF. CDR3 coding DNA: TGTGCCAGCTTTGAGGGCGAGCAGTACTTC.

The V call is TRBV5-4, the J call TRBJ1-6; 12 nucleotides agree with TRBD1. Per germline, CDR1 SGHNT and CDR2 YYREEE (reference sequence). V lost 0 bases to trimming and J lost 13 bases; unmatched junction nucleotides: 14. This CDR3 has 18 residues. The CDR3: CASSLDWEGTGGAGPLHF. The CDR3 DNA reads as TGTGCCAGCAGCTTGGACTGGGAGGGGACAGGGGGCGCGGGTCCCCTCCACTTT.

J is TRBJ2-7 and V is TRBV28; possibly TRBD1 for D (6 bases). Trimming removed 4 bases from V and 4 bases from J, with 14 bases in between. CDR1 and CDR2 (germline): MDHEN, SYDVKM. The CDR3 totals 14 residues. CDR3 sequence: CASSSTGSEYEQYF. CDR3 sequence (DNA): TGTGCCAGCAGTTCGACAGGTAGCGAATACGAGCAGTACTTC.

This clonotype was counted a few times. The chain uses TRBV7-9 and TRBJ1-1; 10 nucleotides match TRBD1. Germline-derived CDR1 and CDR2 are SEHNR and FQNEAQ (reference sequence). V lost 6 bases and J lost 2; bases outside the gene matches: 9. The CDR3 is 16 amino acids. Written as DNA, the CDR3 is TGTGCCAGCAGGCCCGACAGGGGGCAACCTAACACTGAAGCTTTCTTT. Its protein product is CASRPDRGQPNTEAFF.

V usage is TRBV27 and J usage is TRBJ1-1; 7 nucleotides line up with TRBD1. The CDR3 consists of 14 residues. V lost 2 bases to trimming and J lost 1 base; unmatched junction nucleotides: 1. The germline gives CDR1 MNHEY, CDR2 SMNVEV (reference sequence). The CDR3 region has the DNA TGTGCCAGCAGTTTAGACAGGGCGAACACTGAAGCTTTCTTT. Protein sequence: CASSLDRANTEAFF.

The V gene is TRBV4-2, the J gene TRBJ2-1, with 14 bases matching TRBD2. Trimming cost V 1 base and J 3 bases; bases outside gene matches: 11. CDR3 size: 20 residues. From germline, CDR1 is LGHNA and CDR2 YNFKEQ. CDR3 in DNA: TGTGCCAGCAGCCAAGGTCCCGGGACTAGCGGGGGCCAGCTCTACAATGAGCAGTTCTTC. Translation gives CASSQGPGTSGGQLYNEQFF.

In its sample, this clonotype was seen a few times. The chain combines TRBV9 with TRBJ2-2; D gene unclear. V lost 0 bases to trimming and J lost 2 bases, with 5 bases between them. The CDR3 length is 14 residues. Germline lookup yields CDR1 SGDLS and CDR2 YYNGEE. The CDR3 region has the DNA TGTGCCAGCAGCGTAGTCAGTAACACCGGGGAGCTGTTTTTT. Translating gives CASSVVSNTGELFF.

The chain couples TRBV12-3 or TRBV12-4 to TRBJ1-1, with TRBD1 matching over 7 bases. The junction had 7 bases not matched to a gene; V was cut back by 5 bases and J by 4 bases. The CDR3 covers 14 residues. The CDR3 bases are TGTGCCAGCAGTCCCTTGACAGGGTCCACTGAAGCTTTCTTT. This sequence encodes CASSPLTGSTEAFF.

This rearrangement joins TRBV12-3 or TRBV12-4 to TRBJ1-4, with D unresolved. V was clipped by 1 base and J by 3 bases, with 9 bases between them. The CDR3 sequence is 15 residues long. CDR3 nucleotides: TGTGCCAGCAGTTTAGTGCGGGATCCTAATGAAAAACTGTTTTTT. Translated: CASSLVRDPNEKLFF.

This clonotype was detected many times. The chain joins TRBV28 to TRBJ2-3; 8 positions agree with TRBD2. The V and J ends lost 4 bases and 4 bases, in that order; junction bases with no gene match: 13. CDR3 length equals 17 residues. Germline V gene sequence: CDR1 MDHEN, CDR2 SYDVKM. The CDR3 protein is CASSSLLGAGDADTQYF. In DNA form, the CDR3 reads TGTGCCAGCAGTTCCCTCCTTGGAGCGGGAGATGCAGATACGCAGTATTTT.